This is a list of T cell receptor beta chains from one sample in a study of beta chain features in type 1 diabetes. TCRdb keeps only in-frame clones here, not all; method: immunoSEQ multiplex PCR. The repertoire holds roughly 450,000 clones, over 10% seen once, with approximately 0.05% in the top ten. The material sequenced was naive CD4+ T cells from blood. The receptors shown here come from a woman in her late teens or twenties in good health. The CDR3 runs from the conserved cysteine through the conserved F or W. Fields, in order: V gene, J gene, CDR3 protein.

>TRBV27|TRBJ2-5
CASSIAGQRAAETQYF
>TRBV6-5|TRBJ1-5
CASSYAGQNQPQHF
>TRBV4-2|TRBJ1-2
CASSQDNRAYPGGYTF
>TRBV9|TRBJ2-1
CASSARVANEQFF
>TRBV4-1|TRBJ2-3
CASSHPTGVGTQYF
>TRBV9|TRBJ1-6
CASSVEGESPLHF
>TRBV9|TRBJ1-1
CASSALTRTEAFF
>TRBV5-1|TRBJ2-1
CASSLGQSNEQFF
>TRBV7-9|TRBJ1-2
CASSPLGQEKTYTF
>TRBV19|TRBJ2-6
CARKTGHSGANVLTF
>TRBV7-2|TRBJ2-1
CASSRSSGSYNEQFF
>TRBV4-1|TRBJ1-5
CASSQDQLGREIQPQHF
>TRBV4-3|TRBJ2-3
CASSLQLGDTQYF
>TRBV29-1|TRBJ2-3
CSVGTATSTDTQYF
>TRBV28|TRBJ2-2
CASSFGRYTGELFF
>TRBV18|TRBJ2-1
CASSRAGAVSSYNEQFF
>TRBV11-2|TRBJ2-1
CASSKRTGDEQFF
>TRBV13|TRBJ1-2
CASSSQRNYGYTF
>TRBV14|TRBJ1-3
CASRASSGNTIYF
>TRBV5-1|TRBJ2-3
CASSLTGGTQYF
>TRBV9|TRBJ1-5
CASSVGDTNQPQHF
>TRBV29-1|TRBJ2-5
CSVERDRARQETQYF
>TRBV7-8|TRBJ1-5
CASSLARGSNQPQHF
>TRBV15|TRBJ1-2
CATSSRVGGVYGYTF
>TRBV4-1|TRBJ2-5
CASSQGAGAQETQYF
>TRBV25-1|TRBJ1-1
CASSDYTEAFF
>TRBV5-4|TRBJ2-5
CASSLDRFQETQYF
>TRBV10-3|TRBJ2-3
CAIRLGTSTDTQYF
>TRBV7-3|TRBJ2-7
CASSLSGRGEQYF
>TRBV4-1|TRBJ2-1
CASDSGGLGDNEQFF
>TRBV9|TRBJ1-3
CASSANLVGNTIYF
>TRBV29-1|TRBJ2-5
CSGNRGRDETQYF
>TRBV18|TRBJ2-3
CASSDYRGQDTQYF
>TRBV28|TRBJ2-4
CASSLGRLAQYF
>TRBV18|TRBJ1-6
CASSPNWDSPLHF
>TRBV5-4|TRBJ2-1
CASSFRFQGYNEQFF
>TRBV4-1|TRBJ2-2
CASRLLHLRHTGELFF
>TRBV6-1|TRBJ1-4
CASSDPVEKLFF
>TRBV14|TRBJ2-1
CASSPWANLAGYWNEQFF
>TRBV7-2|TRBJ2-1
CASSLTPTLRAANEQFF
>TRBV6-5|TRBJ2-1
CASSYGGASSYNEQFF
>TRBV4-1|TRBJ2-5
CASSQAQRETQYF
>TRBV7-9|TRBJ1-4
CASSLGASNEKLFF
>TRBV2|TRBJ2-1
CACKGQGDGEQFF
>TRBV7-9|TRBJ2-6
CASRPGPGSGANVLTF
>TRBV7-2|TRBJ2-3
CASSSLTGTDTQYF
>TRBV5-1|TRBJ2-1
CASSFIVSGSSGNEQFF